Listed here is a single T cell receptor (beta chain). In the same sample, other DNA sequences code for this CDR3. The sample is drawn from a study of blood T cell repertoires in COVID-19. Study information: There were acute and convalescent COVID-19 samples, and they came from the United States, Italy and Spain. T cells, B-cell-depleted T cells, or PBMCs provided the cDNA or gDNA that served as material.

In the source study's methods: It was from reference gene primer amplification that nucleated cell counts were estimated. The data were produced by immunoSEQ multiplex PCR, yet TCRdb's version contains in-frame clones alone and is incomplete. V, J and clone size reflect that table, while D and trimming were determined from the DNA. The sample carries over 250,000 clones, 85% recorded once. The CDR3 runs to 15 residues. CDR1 and CDR2 from the germline V gene are SGHRS and YFSETQ. Losses at the gene ends were 5 bases for V and 0 bases for J; bases not matched to a gene: 8. This rearrangement joins TRBV5-1 to TRBJ2-7; 7 positions match TRBD1. The sequencing input was peripheral blood. This sequence originates from a human donor in a cohort sampled during active COVID-19. CDR3 amino acids: CASRPGTASSYEQYF. As DNA, the CDR3 is TGCGCCAGCAGACCCGGGACAGCGAGCTCCTACGAGCAGTACTTC.